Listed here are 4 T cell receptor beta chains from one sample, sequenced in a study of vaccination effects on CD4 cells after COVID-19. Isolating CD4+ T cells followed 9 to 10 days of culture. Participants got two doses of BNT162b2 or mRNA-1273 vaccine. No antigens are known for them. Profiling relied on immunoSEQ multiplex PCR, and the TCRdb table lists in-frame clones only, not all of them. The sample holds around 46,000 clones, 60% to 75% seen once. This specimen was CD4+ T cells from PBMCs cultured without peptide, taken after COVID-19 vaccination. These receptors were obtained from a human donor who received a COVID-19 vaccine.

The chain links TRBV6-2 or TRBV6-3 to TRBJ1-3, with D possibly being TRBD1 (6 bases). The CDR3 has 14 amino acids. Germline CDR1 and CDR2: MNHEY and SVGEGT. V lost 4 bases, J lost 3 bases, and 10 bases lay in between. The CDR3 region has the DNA TGTGCCAGCAGTTTACAGGGATTTGGAAACACCATATATTTT. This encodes CASSLQGFGNTIYF.

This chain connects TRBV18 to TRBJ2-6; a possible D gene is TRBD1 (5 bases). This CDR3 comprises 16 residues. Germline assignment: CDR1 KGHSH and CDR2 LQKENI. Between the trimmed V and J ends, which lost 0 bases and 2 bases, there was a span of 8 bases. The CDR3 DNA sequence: TGTGCCAGCTCACCACCAGTAGGGGCTGGGGCCAACGTCCTGACTTTC. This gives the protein CASSPPVGAGANVLTF.

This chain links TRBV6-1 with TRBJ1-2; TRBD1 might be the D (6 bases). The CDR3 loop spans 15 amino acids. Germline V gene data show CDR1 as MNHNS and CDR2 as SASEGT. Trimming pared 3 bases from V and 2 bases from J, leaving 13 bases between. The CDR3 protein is CASSDGQGPNYGYTF. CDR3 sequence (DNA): TGTGCCAGCAGTGATGGTCAGGGGCCGAACTATGGCTACACCTTC.

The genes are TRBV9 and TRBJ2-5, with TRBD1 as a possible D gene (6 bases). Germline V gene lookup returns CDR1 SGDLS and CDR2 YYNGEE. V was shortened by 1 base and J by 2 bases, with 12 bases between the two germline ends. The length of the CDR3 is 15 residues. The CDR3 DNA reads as TGTGCCAGCAGCGTATTGGCAGGGGAGCAAGAGACCCAGTACTTC. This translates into CASSVLAGEQETQYF.